These T cell receptor beta chains were read from a single sample in a study of control samples from healthy donors and cancer patients. Generated by immunoSEQ multiplex PCR, the TCRdb table keeps only in-frame clones and is missing some. Of about 160,000 clones in the sample, 70% to 90% were seen once. The sequencing sample was made of blood. The receptors derive from a man aged 25 to 40 in good health. CDR3s leave out the opening cysteine and the closing phenylalanine or tryptophan.

V: TRBV6-5; J: TRBJ1-2; length: 10; CDR3: ASSQTDYGYT
V: TRBV4-1; J: TRBJ1-5; length: 11; CDR3: ASRGQDNQPQH
V: TRBV25-1; J: TRBJ1-3; length: 12; CDR3: ASSDSASGNTIY
V: TRBV7-2; J: TRBJ1-6; length: 14; CDR3: ASSLNRDSRNSPLH
V: TRBV5-1; J: TRBJ2-1; length: 10; CDR3: ASSDRVDEQF
V: TRBV7-3; J: TRBJ2-2; length: 14; CDR3: ASSLKGGTNTGELF
V: TRBV6-5; J: TRBJ1-4; length: 12; CDR3: ASGSVRTNEKLF
V: TRBV6-5; J: TRBJ1-2; length: 13; CDR3: ASRGPLRTGYGYT
V: TRBV7-8; J: TRBJ1-2; length: 12; CDR3: ASSWDRGEYGYT
V: TRBV11-3; J: TRBJ1-1; length: 12; CDR3: ASSSGTQNTEAF
V: TRBV28; J: TRBJ1-1; length: 12; CDR3: ASSNGQAITEAF
V: TRBV11-2; J: TRBJ2-5; length: 14; CDR3: ASSSPLAGAGETQY
V: TRBV11-2; J: TRBJ1-1; length: 12; CDR3: ASSRQRTNTEAF
V: TRBV6-5; J: TRBJ1-5; length: 10; CDR3: ASRSDSGPQH
V: TRBV18; J: TRBJ2-1; length: 13; CDR3: ASSPRDGGVNEQF
V: TRBV27; J: TRBJ2-7; length: 11; CDR3: ASRWTGAYEQY
V: TRBV18; J: TRBJ2-7; length: 12; CDR3: ASSSPGQGGEQY
V: TRBV9; J: TRBJ2-7; length: 13; CDR3: ASSAPGARAHEQY
V: TRBV7-9; J: TRBJ1-5; length: 15; CDR3: ASSSALGQGLSQPQH
V: TRBV14; J: TRBJ2-3; length: 15; CDR3: ASSQERGTFGTDTQY
V: TRBV2; J: TRBJ2-1; length: 15; CDR3: ASSAQGGRGSYNEQF
V: TRBV6-7; J: TRBJ2-5; length: 13; CDR3: ASLRQRGDQETQY
V: TRBV9; J: TRBJ2-3; length: 11; CDR3: ASSVVSTDTQY
V: TRBV29-1; J: TRBJ2-6; length: 14; CDR3: SVPEGPSGGANVLT
V: TRBV28; J: TRBJ2-5; length: 14; CDR3: ASSFPQPPTEETQY
V: TRBV5-1; J: TRBJ1-3; length: 12; CDR3: ASSLGGPGNTIY
V: TRBV24-1; J: TRBJ2-3; length: 16; CDR3: ATSISPGEADPTDTQY
V: TRBV28; J: TRBJ2-1; length: 14; CDR3: ASSPGLAGDKNEQF
V: TRBV10-1; J: TRBJ2-5; length: 14; CDR3: ASSESVGRGPETQY
V: TRBV27; J: TRBJ2-1; length: 12; CDR3: ASSLGRTYNEQF
V: TRBV24-1; J: TRBJ1-5; length: 14; CDR3: ATSDPTGGDNQPQH
V: TRBV9; J: TRBJ1-3; length: 15; CDR3: ASSVQDRVESGNTIY
V: TRBV11-2; J: TRBJ1-4; length: 11; CDR3: ASNLRRRETVE
V: TRBV27; J: TRBJ1-6; length: 15; CDR3: ASSLPDGGLRVPPLH
V: TRBV18; J: TRBJ1-2; length: 11; CDR3: ASLAGQTDGYT
V: TRBV25-1; J: TRBJ1-1; length: 10; CDR3: ASMRGNTEAF
V: TRBV20-1; J: TRBJ2-7; length: 8; CDR3: SAFYYEQY
V: TRBV29-1; J: TRBJ1-2; length: 9; CDR3: SAGTRAGYT
V: TRBV7-9; J: TRBJ1-4; length: 10; CDR3: ASSPGREKLF
V: TRBV18; J: TRBJ1-3; length: 12; CDR3: ASSRDSSGNTIY
V: TRBV19; J: TRBJ2-1; length: 12; CDR3: ASKGTGGGNEQF
V: TRBV2; J: TRBJ1-6; length: 13; CDR3: ASSEAAGANSPLH
V: TRBV14; J: TRBJ2-2; length: 12; CDR3: ASSHGLQTRELF
V: TRBV11-2; J: TRBJ1-1; length: 13; CDR3: ASRPGPRPNTEAF
V: TRBV19; J: TRBJ2-2; length: 13; CDR3: ASSVHHAEGGELF
V: TRBV14; J: TRBJ1-1; length: 10; CDR3: ASSQGGRVAF
V: TRBV10-3; J: TRBJ2-7; length: 12; CDR3: AISAGTGLHEQY
V: TRBV6-5; J: TRBJ2-1; length: 14; CDR3: ASSSLPDIHYNEQF
V: TRBV5-1; J: TRBJ2-3; length: 12; CDR3: ASSQGTSTDTQY
V: TRBV15; J: TRBJ1-1; length: 12; CDR3: ATIQDRMNTEAF
V: TRBV9; J: TRBJ2-1; length: 11; CDR3: ASSVDLYNEQF
V: TRBV5-6; J: TRBJ2-3; length: 16; CDR3: ASSLGTTGGFRADTQY
V: TRBV9; J: TRBJ2-5; length: 15; CDR3: ASSVSTRGGAGETQY
V: TRBV27; J: TRBJ2-1; length: 13; CDR3: AIQGGKEGDNEQF
V: TRBV25-1; J: TRBJ2-1; length: 13; CDR3: ASSVAGTSYNEQF
V: TRBV10-3; J: TRBJ1-1; length: 12; CDR3: AIGEQLSNTEAF
V: TRBV7-2; J: TRBJ2-1; length: 13; CDR3: ASSSDRPRGNEQF
V: TRBV6-5; J: TRBJ2-7; length: 12; CDR3: ASRASGSSYEQY
V: TRBV29-1; J: TRBJ1-2; length: 10; CDR3: SVDAQGRGYT
V: TRBV6-5; J: TRBJ2-5; length: 9; CDR3: ASSPLGGQY